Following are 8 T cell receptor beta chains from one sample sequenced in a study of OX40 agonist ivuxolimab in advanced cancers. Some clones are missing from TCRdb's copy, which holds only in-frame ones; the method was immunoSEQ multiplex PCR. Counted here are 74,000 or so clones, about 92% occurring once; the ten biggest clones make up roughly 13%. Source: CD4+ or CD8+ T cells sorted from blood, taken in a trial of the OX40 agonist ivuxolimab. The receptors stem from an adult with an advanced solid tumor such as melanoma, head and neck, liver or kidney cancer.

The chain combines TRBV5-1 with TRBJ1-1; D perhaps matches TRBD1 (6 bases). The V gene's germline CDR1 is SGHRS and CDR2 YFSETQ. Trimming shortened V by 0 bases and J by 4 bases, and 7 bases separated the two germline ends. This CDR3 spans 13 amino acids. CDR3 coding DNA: TGCGCCAGCAGCTTGGCAGGGGCCACTGAAGCTTTCTTT. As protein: CASSLAGATEAFF.

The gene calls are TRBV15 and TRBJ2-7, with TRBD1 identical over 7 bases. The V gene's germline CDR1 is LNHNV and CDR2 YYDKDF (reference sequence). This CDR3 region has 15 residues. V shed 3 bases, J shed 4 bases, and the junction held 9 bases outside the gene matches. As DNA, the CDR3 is TGTGCCACCAGCAGTTCCTTTAACAGGGGATACGAGCAGTACTTC. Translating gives CATSSSFNRGYEQYF.

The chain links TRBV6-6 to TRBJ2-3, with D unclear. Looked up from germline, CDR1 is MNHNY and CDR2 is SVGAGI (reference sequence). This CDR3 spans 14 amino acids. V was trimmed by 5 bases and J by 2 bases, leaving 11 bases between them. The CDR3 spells CASSAYGDTDTQYF. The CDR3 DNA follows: TGTGCCAGCAGTGCTTATGGGGACACAGATACGCAGTATTTT.

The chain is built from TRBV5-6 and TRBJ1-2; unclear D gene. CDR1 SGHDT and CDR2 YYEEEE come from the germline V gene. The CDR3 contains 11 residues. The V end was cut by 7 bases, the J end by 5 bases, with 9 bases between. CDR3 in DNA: TGTGCCAGCGCGATGGGGTATGGCTACACCTTC. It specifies CASAMGYGYTF.

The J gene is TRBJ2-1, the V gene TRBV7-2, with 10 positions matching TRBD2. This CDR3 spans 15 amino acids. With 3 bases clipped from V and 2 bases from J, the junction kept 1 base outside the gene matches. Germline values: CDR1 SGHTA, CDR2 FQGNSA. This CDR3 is CASSFSGGTYNEQFF. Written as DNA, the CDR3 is TGTGCCAGCAGCTTTAGCGGGGGGACCTACAATGAGCAGTTCTTC. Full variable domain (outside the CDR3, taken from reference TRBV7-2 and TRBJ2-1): GAGVSQSPSNKVTEKGKDVELRCDPISGHTALYWYRQSLGQGLEFLIYFQGNSAPDKSGLPSDRFSAERTGGSVSTLTIQRTQQEDSAVYLCASSFSGGTYNEQFFGPGTRLTVL.

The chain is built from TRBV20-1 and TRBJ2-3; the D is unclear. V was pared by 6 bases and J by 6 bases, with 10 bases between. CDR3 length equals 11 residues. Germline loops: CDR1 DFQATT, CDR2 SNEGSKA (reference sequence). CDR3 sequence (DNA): TGCAGTGCCCCCGATGGGGATACGCAGTATTTT. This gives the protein CSAPDGDTQYF.

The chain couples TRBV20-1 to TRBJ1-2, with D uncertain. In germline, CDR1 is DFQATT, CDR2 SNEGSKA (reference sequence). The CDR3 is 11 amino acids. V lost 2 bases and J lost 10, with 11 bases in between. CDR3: CSARPSRDYTF. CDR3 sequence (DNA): TGCAGTGCTAGACCCTCTCGGGACTACACCTTC.

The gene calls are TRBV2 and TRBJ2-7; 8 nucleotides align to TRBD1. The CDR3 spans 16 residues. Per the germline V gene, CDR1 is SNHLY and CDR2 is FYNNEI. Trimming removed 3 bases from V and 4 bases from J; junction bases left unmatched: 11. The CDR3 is CASSDEARDRSYEQYF. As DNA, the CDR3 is TGTGCCAGCAGTGACGAGGCTCGGGACAGGTCTTACGAGCAGTACTTC.